What follows are 25 T cell receptor beta chains derived from one specimen sequenced in a study of shared T cell receptors in the human thymus. The method was immunoSEQ multiplex PCR; TCRdb's version includes in-frame clones alone and lacks a portion of them. Of about 660,000 clones listed, approximately 87% are singletons. A further study also used this sample, focusing on human thymus T cells.

Sequenced sample: thymocytes. These receptors all stem from a boy less than two years old with a congenital heart defect.

V is TRBV2 and J is TRBJ2-7, with D tentatively TRBD2 (7 bases). Germline loops: CDR1 SNHLY, CDR2 FYNNEI. With 6 bases removed from V and 2 bases from J, the gap between germline ends came to 17 bases. The CDR3 extends over 15 amino acids. CDR3 coding DNA: TGTGCCAGCAGCGGGGGGCTAGCGGTCCCCTACGAGCAGTACTTC. Translation: CASSGGLAVPYEQYF.

The V gene is TRBV27, the J gene TRBJ2-3; 8 bases fit TRBD1. The CDR3 is 18 residues long. The germline V gene encodes CDR1 MNHEY and CDR2 SMNVEV (reference sequence). V trimming: 8 bases; J trimming: 1 base; junction bases outside the gene matches: 17. The CDR3 DNA reads as TGTGCCAGCGGGGGGACAGGCGGCCTCAATAGAGGCACAGATACGCAGTATTTT. It specifies CASGGTGGLNRGTDTQYF.

V usage is TRBV7-6 and J usage is TRBJ2-7, with 10 bases that match TRBD2. The CDR3 is 17 residues long. With V trimmed by 5 bases and J by 4 bases, 14 bases remained unmatched. Germline CDR1 reads SGHVS; CDR2 reads FNYEAQ. The CDR3 nucleotides are TGTGCCAGCAGCCCCCACCCCGGACTAGCGGAGTCGTACGAGCAGTACTTC. Amino acid sequence: CASSPHPGLAESYEQYF.

The count of this clone is one. This rearrangement joins TRBV2 to TRBJ2-7, with 8 positions matching TRBD2. CDR3 size: 15 residues. The J segment lost 2 bases and the V segment lost 2 bases, leaving 5 bases of the junction unmatched. In germline, CDR1 is SNHLY, CDR2 FYNNEI. The CDR3 sequence: CASSERLARPYEQYF. CDR3 sequence (DNA): TGTGCCAGCAGTGAAAGACTAGCGCGCCCCTACGAGCAGTACTTC.

The chain couples TRBV27 to TRBJ2-1, with D possibly being TRBD2 (5 bases). In germline, CDR1 is MNHEY, CDR2 SMNVEV (reference sequence). This CDR3 has 16 residues. Trimming removed 4 bases at V and 3 bases at J, with 16 bases between. CDR3 sequence: CASSSSLGASYNEQFF. CDR3 nucleotide sequence: TGTGCCAGCAGTTCCTCTTTGGGAGCGAGCTACAATGAGCAGTTCTTC.

J is TRBJ2-7 and V is TRBV28, with TRBD2 matching over 14 bases. The germline gives CDR1 MDHEN, CDR2 SYDVKM. The CDR3 extends over 16 amino acids. With V trimmed by 6 bases and J by 3 bases, 7 bases remained unmatched. CDR3 amino acids: CASSKGLAGGYYEQYF. CDR3 bases: TGTGCCAGCAGCAAAGGACTAGCGGGAGGATACTACGAGCAGTACTTC.

For the CDR3, the DNA is TGTGCCAGCTCACCCGGGACACACAACACTGAAGCTTTCTTT. Its protein is CASSPGTHNTEAFF. The chain has TRBV18 and TRBJ1-1, with TRBD1 as a possible D gene (6 bases). Trimming took off 3 bases at V and 2 bases at J, with 10 bases between the two ends. In germline, CDR1 is KGHSH, CDR2 LQKENI. The CDR3 loop spans 14 amino acids.

This sequence joins TRBV19 and TRBJ2-7, with 8 positions matching TRBD2. CDR1 is LNHDA, CDR2 SQIVND, per germline (reference sequence). Trimming removed 6 bases from V and 7 bases from J; junction bases left unmatched: 17. The CDR3 sequence is 16 residues long. The DNA for the CDR3 is TGTGCCAGTAGAGAGTCCCCGGGACTAGTACCAAGGGAGCAGTACTTC. Protein product: CASRESPGLVPREQYF.

The V and J genes are TRBV19 and TRBJ2-7; 7 bases line up with TRBD1. J gave up 3 bases and V 4 bases, and 3 bases lay outside the gene matches. There are 13 residues in the CDR3. Germline loops: CDR1 LNHDA, CDR2 SQIVND (reference sequence). The CDR3 sequence is CASSKTGYYEQYF. Written as DNA, the CDR3 is TGTGCCAGTAGTAAGACAGGGTACTACGAGCAGTACTTC.

V and J are TRBV5-6 and TRBJ1-4, with D unresolved. Trimming took off 2 bases at V and 3 bases at J, with 14 bases between the two ends. The CDR3 totals 16 residues. Per germline, CDR1 SGHDT and CDR2 YYEEEE. CDR3 DNA sequence: TGTGCCAGCAGCTTCCTTCGGGAGGGAGCTAATGAAAAACTGTTTTTT. It encodes CASSFLREGANEKLFF.

The V call is TRBV7-2, the J call TRBJ2-7, with D possibly TRBD1 on 6 matching bases. The germline V and J ends were trimmed by 5 bases and 4 bases, with 12 bases remaining between them. CDR1 SGHTA and CDR2 FQGNSA come from the germline V gene. The length of the CDR3 is 13 residues. CDR3 loop: CASSRPGEYEQYF. In DNA form, the CDR3 reads TGTGCCAGCAGCCGCCCAGGGGAGTACGAGCAGTACTTC.

J is TRBJ2-1 and V is TRBV7-9, with TRBD2 identical over 9 bases. The CDR3 covers 14 residues. J lost 9 bases, V lost 5 bases, and 8 bases had no gene match. Germline lookup yields CDR1 SEHNR and CDR2 FQNEAQ (reference sequence). The CDR3 DNA sequence: TGTGCCAGCAGCCCAGTAGCGGGAGAGGGTGAGCAGTTCTTC. Encoded protein: CASSPVAGEGEQFF.

The chain is built from TRBV4-2 and TRBJ2-2; TRBD1 agrees at 9 bases. This CDR3 region has 19 residues. CDR1 is LGHNA, CDR2 YNFKEQ, per germline. The ends lost 3 bases at V and 3 bases at J; junction bases unmatched: 14. The CDR3 protein is CASSQMGLRTGADTGELFF. For the CDR3, the DNA is TGTGCCAGCAGCCAGATGGGGTTGAGGACAGGGGCGGACACCGGGGAGCTGTTTTTT.

This clone appeared a few times. This sequence joins TRBV5-6 and TRBJ1-3, with 9 bases lining up with TRBD1. The CDR3 is made up of 13 amino acids. V trimming: 4 bases; J trimming: 7 bases; junction bases outside the gene matches: 3. The V gene's germline CDR1 is SGHDT and CDR2 YYEEEE. The CDR3 sequence is CASSVTGGNTIYF. CDR3 DNA sequence: TGTGCCAGCAGCGTCACAGGGGGCAACACCATATATTTT.

V and J are TRBV11-2 and TRBJ2-5; 9 nucleotides agree with TRBD2. Germline CDR1 reads SGHAT; CDR2 reads FQNNGV. CDR3 size: 15 residues. Germline trimming cut 4 bases from V and 5 bases from J; bases unmatched to any gene: 8. The CDR3 nucleotides are TGTGCCAGCAGCTGGGGACTAGCTGGCCTCGAGACCCAGTACTTC. Amino acids: CASSWGLAGLETQYF.

The chain combines TRBV6-6 with TRBJ2-7; the match to TRBD2 covers 8 bases. There are 16 residues in the CDR3. The germline CDR1 and CDR2 sequences are MNHNY and SVGAGI (reference sequence). Losses at the gene ends were 5 bases for V and 0 bases for J; bases not matched to a gene: 9. The CDR3 DNA follows: TGTGCCAGCAGTGGGGGTTTAGCGGGAATCTCCTACGAGCAGTACTTC. Amino acids: CASSGGLAGISYEQYF.

As DNA, the CDR3 is TGCGCCAGCAGCCAGGCGGCCGGATGCCCGCTGTTTTTT. Residues: CASSQAAGCPLFF. The J gene is TRBJ1-4, the V gene TRBV4-3; no reliable D call. The CDR3 totals 13 residues. The germline gives CDR1 LGHNA, CDR2 YSLEER. The ends were cut back, 3 bases at V and 14 bases at J, with 16 bases in the middle.

The chain combines TRBV4-1 with TRBJ2-2; TRBD2 agrees at 12 bases. Trimming took 2 bases from V and 0 from J; bases not matched to a gene: 13. The CDR3 loop spans 21 amino acids. Germline CDR1 and CDR2: MGHRA and YSYEKL. The DNA of the CDR3 is TGCGCCAGCAGCCAACGGGCTCGGTGGACTAGCGGGACTGCGAACACCGGGGAGCTGTTTTTT. The encoded protein is CASSQRARWTSGTANTGELFF.

This chain connects TRBV11-2 to TRBJ2-3, with 7 bases lining up with TRBD1. CDR1 and CDR2 (germline): SGHAT, FQNNGV. V lost 3 bases, J lost 5 bases, and 8 bases stayed unmatched. The CDR3 consists of 15 residues. CDR3 nucleotide sequence: TGTGCCAGCAGCTTCGGGGACCAGGGGGTAGATACGCAGTATTTT. This sequence encodes CASSFGDQGVDTQYF.

The rearrangement uses TRBV29-1 and TRBJ2-1; TRBD2 matches 8 bases. CDR1 SQVTM and CDR2 ANQGSEA come from the germline V gene. The trim removed 0 bases at V and 0 bases at J, leaving 13 bases unmatched. The CDR3 has 19 amino acids. In DNA, the CDR3 is TGCAGCGTTGAAGATTCATCCGGGAGGGTTTGGTCCTCCTACAATGAGCAGTTCTTC. Translating it yields CSVEDSSGRVWSSYNEQFF.

The chain is built from TRBV30 and TRBJ2-1, with 11 positions matching TRBD1. The CDR3 has 19 residues. The trim removed 3 bases at V and 4 bases at J, leaving 17 bases unmatched. Germline assignment: CDR1 GTSNPN and CDR2 SVGIG (reference sequence). This CDR3 is CAWRGADRGPLGWYNEQFF. The CDR3 DNA follows: TGTGCCTGGAGGGGGGCGGACAGGGGGCCCCTCGGATGGTACAATGAGCAGTTCTTC.

Here the CDR3 DNA reads TGCGCCAGCAGCCAAGGGACAGGGGATAAGGATGGCTACACCTTC. Protein product: CASSQGTGDKDGYTF. The rearrangement links TRBV4-3 to TRBJ1-2; 9 nucleotides match TRBD1. The germline gives CDR1 LGHNA, CDR2 YSLEER. The ends lost 1 base at V and 6 bases at J; junction bases unmatched: 6. The CDR3 consists of 15 residues.

The chain employs TRBV4-3 and TRBJ1-1, with unresolved D. Germline CDR1 LGHNA, CDR2 YSLEER. V lost 0 bases to trimming and J lost 4 bases, with 6 bases between them. CDR3 size: 13 residues. The CDR3 DNA sequence: TGCGCCAGCAGCCAAGACCAATGCACTGAAGCTTTCTTT. Translated: CASSQDQCTEAFF.

The chain combines TRBV5-1 with TRBJ2-7; 7 positions agree with TRBD1. The length of the CDR3 is 15 residues. The germline V gene has CDR1 SGHRS and CDR2 YFSETQ. V was clipped by 0 bases and J by 1 base; unmatched bases: 4. The chain's CDR3 is CASSLERGPSYEQYF. The CDR3, as DNA: TGCGCCAGCAGCTTGGAGAGGGGGCCATCCTACGAGCAGTACTTC.

The chain has TRBV5-4 and TRBJ2-1; no firm D call. The CDR3 extends over 13 amino acids. Germline V CDR1 and CDR2: SGHNT, YYREEE (reference sequence). Trimming cost V 4 bases and J 3 bases, with 8 bases left between them. The CDR3 nucleotides read TGTGCCAGCAGCGCCCACAACTACAATGAGCAGTTCTTC. Protein: CASSAHNYNEQFF. Full variable domain (remainder filled in from reference TRBV5-4 and TRBJ2-1): ETGVTQSPTHLIKTRGQQVTLRCSSQSGHNTVSWYQQALGQGPQFIFQYYREEENGRGNFPPRFSGLQFPNYSSELNVNALELDDSALYLCASSAHNYNEQFFGPGTRLTVL.